These 8 T cell receptor beta chains were sequenced from one sample in a study of vaccination effects on CD4 cells after COVID-19. Here immunoSEQ multiplex PCR was the method, and the copy in TCRdb shows in-frame clones only, minus some. The sample includes approximately 70,000 clones, 60% to 75% of them seen just once. Their specific antigens are unknown. Antigen-specific CD4+ T cells expanded by the ViraFEST assay with viral peptide pools were then sequenced. Following an approximately 9-day culture, CD4+ T cells were purified. Among the vaccine recipients, none had a prior SARS-CoV-2 infection, and nucleocapsid antibodies were negative. The material sequenced was CD4+ T cells from PBMCs cultured with HCoV-NL63 spike peptides, taken before COVID-19 vaccination. These receptors all stem from a human donor who received a COVID-19 vaccine.

The chain carries TRBV6-5 and TRBJ2-2; D call uncertain. The V end lost 0 bases, the J end lost 1 base, and 6 bases lay between the germline ends. Germline lookup yields CDR1 MNHEY and CDR2 SVGAGI. There are 15 residues in the CDR3. The CDR3 sequence: CASSYSPGNTGELFF. The CDR3 nucleotides are TGTGCCAGCAGTTACTCCCCAGGGAACACCGGGGAGCTGTTTTTT.

The V call is TRBV12-3 or TRBV12-4, the J call TRBJ1-2, with D perhaps TRBD1 (5 bases). CDR3 length equals 13 residues. The germline V and J ends were trimmed by 5 bases and 5 bases, with 12 bases remaining between them. CDR3 loop: CASSLGTVYGYTF. DNA for the CDR3: TGTGCCAGCAGTCTCGGGACGGTGTATGGCTACACCTTC.

The rearrangement links TRBV9 to TRBJ1-4; D might be TRBD1 (5 bases). The CDR3 spans 16 residues. Germline CDR1 SGDLS, CDR2 YYNGEE. The V and J ends lost 3 bases and 3 bases respectively, with 15 bases between them. This CDR3 reads CASSGEWDGPNEKLFF. DNA of the CDR3: TGTGCCAGCAGCGGTGAATGGGACGGACCTAATGAAAAACTGTTTTTT.

This clone was seen once. The chain carries TRBV13 and TRBJ2-7; D possibly corresponds to TRBD1 (6 bases). Germline V CDR1 and CDR2: PRHDT, FYEKMQ (reference sequence). The CDR3 extends over 15 amino acids. Trimming stripped 4 bases from V and 0 bases from J, with 13 bases between. The CDR3 loop is CASSSRTGFSYEQYV. The CDR3 DNA reads as TGTGCCAGCAGCTCGAGAACAGGGTTCTCCTACGAGCAGTACGTC.

The V and J genes are TRBV27 and TRBJ1-2, with 7 bases identical to TRBD1. Germline V gives CDR1 MNHEY, CDR2 SMNVEV (reference sequence). V was clipped by 0 bases and J by 4 bases; unmatched bases: 5. CDR3 length: 15 amino acids. The DNA of the CDR3 is TGTGCCAGCAGTTTATCGACAGGGACCCGCTATGGCTACACCTTC. Translation gives CASSLSTGTRYGYTF.

V and J are TRBV18 and TRBJ1-4; no firm D call. V was pared by 3 bases and J by 4 bases, with 6 bases between. The CDR3 is made up of 13 amino acids. Germline V gene data show CDR1 as KGHSH and CDR2 as LQKENI. CDR3 bases: TGTGCCAGCTCACCCCTGGGTAATGAAAAACTGTTTTTT. Its protein product is CASSPLGNEKLFF.

The chain has TRBV6-2 or TRBV6-3 and TRBJ1-6; D call uncertain. The CDR3 is 15 amino acids. The germline V gene encodes CDR1 MNHEY and CDR2 SVGEGT. The V end was cut by 6 bases, the J end by 5 bases, with 14 bases between. CDR3: CASSRTDGDNSPLHF. The CDR3 bases are TGTGCCAGCAGCCGAACTGACGGTGATAATTCACCCCTCCACTTT.

The chain has TRBV5-5 and TRBJ1-2, with TRBD1 identical over 7 bases. The V and J ends lost 0 bases and 2 bases, in that order; junction bases with no gene match: 1. Germline-derived CDR1 and CDR2 are SGHKS and YYEKEE (reference sequence). There are 14 residues in the CDR3. DNA for the CDR3: TGTGCCAGCAGCTTGGTACAGGGGAACTATGGCTACACCTTC. It codes for CASSLVQGNYGYTF.